This TCR beta chain was obtained from a study of control samples from healthy donors and cancer patients. CDR1 is SNHLY and CDR2 is FYNNEI in the germline V gene. Germline trimming cut 9 bases from V and 4 bases from J; bases unmatched to any gene: 5. The CDR3 is 14 amino acids. The assay was immunoSEQ multiplex PCR, and TCRdb's table has in-frame clones only and misses some. The sample lists about 35,000 clones; approximately 93% were seen once. The chain is built from TRBV2 and TRBJ1-5; TRBD1 matches 11 bases. The TCR originated in a man aged 40-55 years with colorectal cancer. Specimen: PBMCs. The CDR3 DNA follows: TGTGCCAGTGAACGGGACAGGGGGAATCAGCCCCAGCATTTT. Its translation is CASERDRGNQPQHF. Full variable domain (remainder filled in from reference TRBV2 and TRBJ1-5): EPEVTQTPSHQVTQMGQEVILRCVPISNHLYFYWYRQILGQKVEFLVSFYNNEISEKSEIFDDQFSVERPDGSNFTLKIRSTKLEDSAMYFCASERDRGNQPQHFGDGTRLSIL.